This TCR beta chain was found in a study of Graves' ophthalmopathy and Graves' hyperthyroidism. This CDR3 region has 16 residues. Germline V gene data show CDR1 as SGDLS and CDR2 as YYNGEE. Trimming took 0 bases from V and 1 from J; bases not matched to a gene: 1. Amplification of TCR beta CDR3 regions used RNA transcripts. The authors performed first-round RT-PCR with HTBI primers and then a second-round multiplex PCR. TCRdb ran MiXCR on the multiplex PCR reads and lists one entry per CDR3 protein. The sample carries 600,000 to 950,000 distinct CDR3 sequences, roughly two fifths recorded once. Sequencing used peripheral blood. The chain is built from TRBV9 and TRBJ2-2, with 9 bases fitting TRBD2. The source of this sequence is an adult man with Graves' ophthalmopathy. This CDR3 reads CASSVELAGNTGELFF. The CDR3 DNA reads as TGTGCCAGCAGCGTAGAACTAGCGGGGAACACCGGGGAGCTGTTTTTT.